The TCR beta chain described here comes from a study of identical twins. TCRdb ran MiXCR on the 5' RACE reads and lists one entry per CDR3 protein. The table has a few hundred thousand distinct CDR3 sequences, roughly a tenth seen once. With no exceptions, donors were healthy Caucasians. This clonotype appeared a few times. Antigen unknown. Study-level results: Within beta out-of-frame sequences, the excess sharing observed between twins was weaker. Model-predicted out-of-frame TCR alpha sharing fell below observed values in monozygotic twins. The conclusions drew on cross-sectional statistical analysis instead of tracking the same donors.

CDR1 LGHNA and CDR2 YNFKEQ come from the germline V gene. The V gene end was trimmed by 1 base and the J gene end by 3 bases; junction bases not matched to a gene: 2. The CDR3 has 16 residues. The V gene is TRBV4-2, the J gene TRBJ2-4, with TRBD1 matching 11 bases. Sequencing was carried out using memory T cells sorted from blood. The source is a man aged 45-65 years in good health. Written as DNA, the CDR3 is TGTGCCAGCAGCCAAGGCGGGACAGGGGGCAAAAACATTCAGTACTTC. Its protein is CASSQGGTGGKNIQYF.